This T cell receptor beta chain originates from a study of cytomegalovirus exposure and HLA in healthy donors. CDR1 is SGHDT and CDR2 is YYEEEE in the germline V gene. This CDR3 has 13 amino acids. V shed 3 bases and J shed 4 bases, with 11 bases lying between them. Both 60 Vbeta primers and 13 Jbeta primers went into the PCR. TCRdb's table, derived via immunoSEQ multiplex PCR, lists solely in-frame clones and lacks some. The sample includes 90,000 to 110,000 clones, roughly 76% of them seen just once. The chain couples TRBV5-6 to TRBJ2-7; tentatively, D is TRBD1 (5 bases). The TCR originated in a man younger than 40 in good health and CMV-seropositive. Sequenced material: PBMCs. The CDR3 DNA reads as TGTGCCAGCAGCTCTGGACACCTATACGAGCAGTACTTC. Amino acid sequence: CASSSGHLYEQYF. Based on the CDR3 plus reference TRBV5-6 and TRBJ2-7, the full variable domain is DAGVTQSPTHLIKTRGQQVTLRCSPKSGHDTVSWYQQALGQGPQFIFQYYEEEERQRGNFPDRFSGHQFPNYSSELNVNALLLGDSALYLCASSSGHLYEQYFGPGTRLTVT.